This TCR beta chain was found in a study of neurological immune-mediated disorders. Findings and caveats of the study: Among expanded clones, no CDR3 amino acid sequences were shared across subjects, a pattern suggesting private repertoires in all groups.

This clonotype was seen repeatedly, ten times or more. What it binds is not known. Time point defined: technical triplicate 1. This CDR3 spans 15 amino acids. V gave up 0 bases and J gave up 5 bases; unmatched junction bases: 5. The V gene's germline CDR1 is SGHRS and CDR2 YFSETQ. The cDNA was generated by 5'RACE with 10-nucleotide random UMIs. From the 5' RACE reads, TCRdb called clonotypes with MiXCR, one entry per CDR3 protein. The sample shows approximately 36,000 distinct CDR3 sequences, 11% of them seen only once. The sequencing sample was made of PBMCs. The V gene is TRBV5-1, the J gene TRBJ2-3; TRBD2 matches 8 bases. The clonotype originates from a man in his sixties with HTLV-1-associated myelopathy (HAM/TSP). CDR3 protein: CASSLDQSGRDTQYF. For the CDR3, the DNA is TGCGCCAGCAGCTTGGATCAGAGCGGGAGAGATACGCAGTATTTT.